Presented here are 29 T cell receptor beta chains from one specimen sequenced in a study of CD8 T cells in ankylosing spondylitis. TCRdb re-derived calls from the 5' RACE reads in MiXCR, one entry per CDR3 protein. The repertoire includes under 55,000 distinct CDR3 sequences, 6.5% to 9% of them detected once, and about 8.5% sits in the top ten. Sequenced material: blood, either unsorted or a sorted T cell fraction (not recorded which). These receptors all stem from a female donor with ankylosing spondylitis or in good health (not recorded which).

Only a few counts were recorded for this clonotype. The chain links TRBV12-3 or TRBV12-4 to TRBJ1-2; TRBD1 aligns across 7 bases. CDR3 length: 12 residues. V was clipped by 5 bases and J by 10 bases; unmatched bases: 7. Written as DNA, the CDR3 is TGTGCCAGCAGTCCAAACAGGGGCGACTACACCTTC. It specifies CASSPNRGDYTF.

The chain links TRBV5-1 to TRBJ1-3; no clear D. CDR1 is SGHRS and CDR2 is YFSETQ in the germline V gene. CDR3 length equals 15 residues. The ends were cut back, 0 bases at V and 2 bases at J, with 9 bases in the middle. CDR3 in amino acids: CASSLDLGPGNTIYF. For the CDR3, the DNA is TGCGCCAGCAGCTTGGATCTCGGACCTGGAAACACCATATATTTT. Complete variable domain (other parts from reference TRBV5-1 and TRBJ1-3): KAGVTQTPRYLIKTRGQQVTLSCSPISGHRSVSWYQQTPGQGLQFLFEYFSETQRNKGNFPGRFSGRQFSNSRSEMNVSTLELGDSALYLCASSLDLGPGNTIYFGEGSWLTVV.

This clonotype occurred many times. The chain has TRBV25-1 and TRBJ2-5; TRBD1 might be the D (6 bases). Germline values: CDR1 MGHDK, CDR2 SYGVNS. V was shortened by 3 bases and J by 1 base, with 12 bases between the two germline ends. This CDR3 is 15 amino acids long. In DNA, the CDR3 is TGTGCCAGCAGTGATACGGGGACATTCCAAGAGACCCAGTACTTC. Protein: CASSDTGTFQETQYF.

CDR3 coding DNA: TGTGCCAGCAGAGACAGGGACTACACCTTC. Translation gives CASRDRDYTF. The V call is TRBV6-1, the J call TRBJ1-2, with TRBD1 matching 7 bases. V gave up 6 bases and J gave up 10 bases; unmatched junction bases: 2. Germline V gives CDR1 MNHNS, CDR2 SASEGT. There are 10 residues in the CDR3.

This clonotype was recorded many times. The chain couples TRBV18 to TRBJ1-1, with TRBD1 identical over 7 bases. CDR1 and CDR2 from the germline V gene are KGHSH and LQKENI. The CDR3 runs 13 residues. Trimming took 6 bases from V and 2 from J; bases not matched to a gene: 3. In DNA, the CDR3 is TGTGCCAGCTCCCGGGACAGTAACACTGAAGCTTTCTTT. Its protein is CASSRDSNTEAFF.

A few counts support this clonotype. A much bigger clone sits one base away, suggesting this may be a read error. This rearrangement joins TRBV3-1 to TRBJ1-2; maybe TRBD1 (5 bases). There are 15 residues in the CDR3. CDR1 is LGHDT, CDR2 YNNKEL, per germline (reference sequence). DNA for the CDR3: TGTGCCAGCTGCCAAAATTGGCAGGGTTACTATGGCTACACCTTC. It specifies CASCQNWQGYYGYTF. The entire variable domain, with the rest obtained from reference TRBV3-1 and TRBJ1-2, is as follows: DTAVSQTPKYLVTQMGNDKSIKCEQNLGHDTMYWYKQDSKKFLKIMFSYNNKELIINETVPNRFSPKSPDKAHLNLHINSLELGDSAVYFCASCQNWQGYYGYTFGSGTRLTVV.

This clonotype came up many times. This rearrangement joins TRBV29-1 to TRBJ2-1, with D tentatively TRBD1 (5 bases). CDR1 and CDR2 from the germline V gene are SQVTM and ANQGSEA. Trimming took off 4 bases at V and 4 bases at J, with 11 bases between the two ends. This CDR3 spans 13 amino acids. In nucleotides, the CDR3 is TGCAGCGTTGGGGGCACAGTATACAATGAGCAGTTCTTC. Translation gives CSVGGTVYNEQFF.

This clonotype was found many times. The J gene is TRBJ2-5, the V gene TRBV5-1; no firm D call. The CDR3 runs to 12 residues. Trimming cost V 0 bases and J 0 bases, with 0 bases left between them. Germline-derived CDR1 and CDR2 are SGHRS and YFSETQ. CDR3 in amino acids: CASSLDQETQYF. Written as DNA, the CDR3 is TGCGCCAGCAGCTTGGACCAAGAGACCCAGTACTTC.

The table lists this clonotype with many counts. The CDR3: CASSTPGKANYGYTF. CDR3 sequence (DNA): TGTGCCAGCAGCACCCCTGGAAAGGCTAACTATGGCTACACCTTC. V gene TRBV5-5 combines with J gene TRBJ1-2; no definite D call. Germline V CDR1 and CDR2: SGHKS, YYEKEE (reference sequence). Trimming stripped 4 bases from V and 0 bases from J, with 13 bases between. The CDR3 is 15 residues long. The whole variable domain, filled in from reference TRBV5-5 and TRBJ1-2, reads DAGVTQSPTHLIKTRGQQVTLRCSPISGHKSVSWYQQVLGQGPQFIFQYYEKEERGRGNFPDRFSARQFPNYSSELNVNALLLGDSALYLCASSTPGKANYGYTFGSGTRLTVV.

This clonotype was seen ten or more times. The V and J genes are TRBV29-1 and TRBJ2-2, with unresolved D. This CDR3 is built from 11 residues. Germline lookup yields CDR1 SQVTM and CDR2 ANQGSEA. The V end was cut by 5 bases, the J end by 3 bases, with 4 bases between. The CDR3 DNA reads as TGCAGCGTTCTAGACACCGGGGAGCTGTTTTTT. Its translation is CSVLDTGELFF.

This clonotype has a count of ten or more. The rearrangement joins TRBV5-8 to TRBJ2-3; D may be TRBD2 (7 bases). With 1 base removed from V and 4 bases from J, the gap between germline ends came to 13 bases. This CDR3 spans 15 amino acids. CDR1 and CDR2 from the germline V gene are SGHTS and YDEGEE. CDR3 nucleotides: TGTGCCAGCAGCTTGTGGGGGGGCCGTGCAGATACGCAGTATTTT. Its protein product is CASSLWGGRADTQYF.

This clonotype was recorded many times. The V and J genes are TRBV7-9 and TRBJ1-1; no definite D call. From germline, CDR1 is SEHNR and CDR2 FQNEAQ (reference sequence). The CDR3 has 11 amino acids. V was cut by 5 bases and J by 8 bases, with 9 bases left in between. This chain's CDR3 is CASSLGGEAFF. CDR3 DNA: TGTGCCAGCAGCCTCGGTGGAGAAGCTTTCTTT.

This clonotype was observed many times. The chain joins TRBV20-1 to TRBJ2-5, with 12 bases matching TRBD2. This CDR3 has 15 residues. Germline CDR1 DFQATT, CDR2 SNEGSKA (reference sequence). V shed 6 bases and J 5 bases; nucleotides not matched to a gene: 10. This chain's CDR3 is CSAGASGGARETQYF. In DNA, the CDR3 is TGCAGTGCAGGAGCTAGCGGGGGGGCCCGGGAGACCCAGTACTTC.

This clonotype was recorded only once. A much larger clone is a single base away; this may be a read error. This sequence joins TRBV7-2 and TRBJ2-7, with D unresolved. Germline CDR1 is SGHTA and CDR2 is FQGNSA. The CDR3 extends over 12 amino acids. CDR3 coding DNA: TGTGCCAGCAGCTCCCAACTTGCAGAGCAGAACTTC. As protein: CASSSQLAEQNF.

This clonotype has ten or more counts. The V and J genes are TRBV5-1 and TRBJ2-3, with 8 bases identical to TRBD1. J lost 4 bases, V lost 4 bases, and 11 bases had no gene match. In germline, CDR1 is SGHRS, CDR2 YFSETQ. The CDR3 extends over 16 amino acids. The CDR3 protein is CASSPRQGPSADTQYF. CDR3 nucleotide sequence: TGCGCCAGCAGCCCACGACAGGGGCCCTCTGCAGATACGCAGTATTTT.

This clonotype appeared many times. The CDR3 here is CASSPGQGRTEAFF. The CDR3 region has the DNA TGTGCCAGTAGTCCGGGACAGGGAAGAACTGAAGCTTTCTTT. The gene calls are TRBV19 and TRBJ1-1, with 9 bases aligning to TRBD1. Trimming took 5 bases from V and 5 from J; bases not matched to a gene: 6. The CDR3 sequence is 14 residues long. Germline CDR1 and CDR2: LNHDA and SQIVND (reference sequence).

This clonotype showed up many times. The rearrangement links TRBV21-1 to TRBJ1-1; the table names TRBD1, a call not compared with the DNA. TRBV21-1 is a listed pseudogene. The CDR3 contains 18 residues. CDR3 bases: TGTGCCAGCAGCAACACCCCAGAGGGAGGGGGCGCGAAAACTGAAGCTTTCTTT. This codes for CASSNTPEGGGAKTEAFF.

This clonotype was observed many times. The rearrangement links TRBV3-1 to TRBJ2-7; no reliable D call. Germline V gives CDR1 LGHDT, CDR2 YNNKEL (reference sequence). The ends were cut back, 2 bases at V and 0 bases at J, with 8 bases in the middle. The CDR3 runs 14 residues. The CDR3 sequence: CASSQLSRSYEQYF. CDR3 sequence (DNA): TGTGCCAGCAGCCAACTCTCTCGCTCCTACGAGCAGTACTTC.

There are many counts of this clonotype. This chain joins TRBV12-3 or TRBV12-4 and TRBJ2-5, with TRBD1 matching over 7 bases. V lost 6 bases and J lost 2; bases outside the gene matches: 9. The CDR3 spans 15 residues. The CDR3 DNA reads TGTGCCAGCAGAACAGGGGCCCTGGGGCAAGAGACCCAGTACTTC. It translates to CASRTGALGQETQYF.

This clonotype was recorded at least ten times. The chain employs TRBV9 and TRBJ2-7, with D possibly called TRBD1 or TRBD2 (6 bases each). V was cut by 4 bases and J by 4 bases, with 12 bases left in between. The CDR3 is 13 amino acids. Germline V gene lookup returns CDR1 SGDLS and CDR2 YYNGEE. CDR3 protein: CASSSWGAYEQYF. In DNA, the CDR3 is TGTGCCAGCAGCTCATGGGGGGCTTACGAGCAGTACTTC.

By frequency in the sample, this clonotype is medium-sized. The V call is TRBV2, the J call TRBJ2-7, with D uncertain. The germline CDR1 and CDR2 sequences are SNHLY and FYNNEI. The CDR3 covers 12 residues. V was shortened by 4 bases and J by 2 bases, with 6 bases between the two germline ends. The CDR3 region has the DNA TGTGCCAGCAGTGGTAGGGCCTACGAGCAGTACTTC. It specifies CASSGRAYEQYF.

This clonotype was observed many times. The chain combines TRBV2 with TRBJ2-5; 7 positions agree with TRBD2. V lost 2 bases to trimming and J lost 1 base; unmatched junction nucleotides: 1. This CDR3 comprises 14 residues. Germline assignment: CDR1 SNHLY and CDR2 FYNNEI. The CDR3, as DNA: TGTGCCAGCAGTGAATTAGCGGGCCAAGAGACCCAGTACTTC. Translating it yields CASSELAGQETQYF.

The genes are TRBV14 and TRBJ2-7; 7 nucleotides agree with TRBD1. The CDR3 consists of 12 residues. Germline CDR1 is SGHDN and CDR2 is FVKESK. Trimming took 4 bases from V and 10 from J; bases not matched to a gene: 7. The CDR3 DNA follows: TGTGCCAGCAGCCTCGGGACAGCACCTCAGTACTTC. Protein product: CASSLGTAPQYF.

This clonotype appeared a single time. A much larger clone is a single base away; this may be a read error. V is TRBV29-1 and J is TRBJ2-5, with D uncertain. Germline V gene lookup returns CDR1 SQVTM and CDR2 ANQGSEA. The CDR3 is 14 amino acids. CDR3 in DNA: TGCAGCACATCAGGATCATCCCTTATAGAGACCCATTACTTC. This sequence encodes CSTSGSSLIETHYF.

V gene TRBV20-1 combines with J gene TRBJ1-6; D is unresolved. Trimming took off 0 bases at V and 7 bases at J, with 7 bases between the two ends. The CDR3 covers 13 residues. Germline V lookup: CDR1 DFQATT, CDR2 SNEGSKA (reference sequence). In DNA form, the CDR3 reads TGCAGTGCTAGAGATGAGTTGAATTCACCCCTCCACTTT. Encoded protein: CSARDELNSPLHF.

Many counts were recorded for this clonotype. V is TRBV20-1 and J is TRBJ2-3; TRBD2 agrees at 10 bases. V gave up 4 bases and J gave up 4 bases; unmatched junction bases: 5. The CDR3 contains 14 residues. Germline lookup yields CDR1 DFQATT and CDR2 SNEGSKA (reference sequence). CDR3 residues: CSATLAGAADTQYF. In DNA form, the CDR3 reads TGCAGTGCTACTCTAGCGGGGGCTGCAGATACGCAGTATTTT.

This clonotype was picked up many times. The chain couples TRBV11-2 to TRBJ2-3; no reliable D call. Trimming took 1 base from V and 5 from J, leaving 4 bases between them. The germline V gene encodes CDR1 SGHAT and CDR2 FQNNGV. This CDR3 contains 12 residues. CDR3: CASSLAQDTQYF. The CDR3 DNA reads TGTGCCAGCAGCTTAGCTCAAGATACGCAGTATTTT.

This clonotype was recorded many times. The genes are TRBV5-1 and TRBJ1-2, with D perhaps matching TRBD1 (6 bases). Germline V CDR1 and CDR2: SGHRS, YFSETQ. The CDR3 extends over 14 amino acids. Trimming took 0 bases from V and 6 from J, leaving 12 bases between them. The CDR3 region has the DNA TGCGCCAGCAGCTTGGGACAGGCGACGAATGGCTACACCTTC. Translated: CASSLGQATNGYTF.

This clonotype was observed a few times. V usage is TRBV11-2 and J usage is TRBJ2-5; the D is unclear. V dropped 5 bases and J dropped 4 bases, with 8 bases sitting between them. Germline V gene lookup returns CDR1 SGHAT and CDR2 FQNNGV. The CDR3 length is 12 residues. The chain's CDR3 is CASSPKGETQYF. The CDR3 region has the DNA TGTGCCAGCAGCCCGAAGGGAGAGACCCAGTACTTC.